The 8 T cell receptor beta chains given below trace back to one sample, sequenced in a study of T cells after yellow fever vaccination. TCRdb processed the 5' RACE reads anew with MiXCR; each CDR3 protein has one entry. This sample has roughly 320,000 distinct CDR3 sequences, with roughly 10% found just once. Specimen: CD4+ T cells sorted from PBMCs, collected 45 days after the yellow fever booster vaccination. The receptors originated from a man between 18 and 29 years old who received the YFV17D yellow fever vaccine.

The chain is built from TRBV24-1 and TRBJ2-3; D gene ambiguous. Germline V gives CDR1 KGHDR, CDR2 SFDVKD. Trimming shortened V by 2 bases and J by 0 bases, and 17 bases separated the two germline ends. The CDR3 has 18 residues. CDR3 nucleotide sequence: TGTGCCACCAGTGATTCCCTGGGGTTTCTGGCTAGCACAGATACGCAGTATTTT. Translating it yields CATSDSLGFLASTDTQYF.

Only a few counts were recorded for this clonotype. The rearrangement joins TRBV2 to TRBJ2-7; weak D call: TRBD2 (5 bases). This CDR3 spans 12 amino acids. V was pared by 5 bases and J by 4 bases, with 9 bases between. Germline V gene lookup returns CDR1 SNHLY and CDR2 FYNNEI. CDR3 DNA: TGTGCCAGCAGTCATACTAGTTACGAGCAGTACGTC. Translation: CASSHTSYEQYV.

This clonotype was recorded once. This sequence joins TRBV9 and TRBJ1-2; unclear D gene. The CDR3 sequence is 15 residues long. V was cut by 0 bases and J by 6 bases, with 15 bases left in between. CDR1 is SGDLS, CDR2 YYNGEE, per germline. CDR3 amino acids: CASSVGPGIGDGYTF. CDR3 DNA sequence: TGTGCCAGCAGCGTAGGCCCGGGGATCGGGGATGGCTACACCTTC. Full variable domain (rest looked up from reference TRBV9 and TRBJ1-2): DSGVTQTPKHLITATGQRVTLRCSPRSGDLSVYWYQQSLDQGLQFLIQYYNGEERAKGNILERFSAQQFPDLHSELNLSSLELGDSALYFCASSVGPGIGDGYTFGSGTRLTVV.

This chain connects TRBV30 to TRBJ1-2; D gene unclear. The V gene's germline CDR1 is GTSNPN and CDR2 SVGIG (reference sequence). The CDR3 spans 11 residues. The germline V and J ends were trimmed by 5 bases and 2 bases, with 6 bases remaining between them. The CDR3: CAWRINYGYTF. CDR3 coding DNA: TGTGCCTGGCGGATAAACTATGGCTACACCTTC.

This clonotype was picked up a small number of times. The V and J genes are TRBV9 and TRBJ1-2; D gene uncertain. The CDR3 is made up of 15 amino acids. Germline V CDR1 and CDR2: SGDLS, YYNGEE. V dropped 0 bases and J dropped 2 bases, with 11 bases sitting between them. CDR3 in DNA: TGTGCCAGCAGCGTAGAGGCGGCCCGGAACTATGGCTACACCTTC. It yields the protein CASSVEAARNYGYTF.

The V and J genes are TRBV7-6 and TRBJ2-3, with 8 nucleotides matching TRBD2. Germline V gives CDR1 SGHVS, CDR2 FNYEAQ. The CDR3 spans 17 residues. V shed 5 bases and J 1 base; nucleotides not matched to a gene: 11. The CDR3 DNA follows: TGTGCCAGCAGCCAATCCGGGGTAGCGGGGCGCACAGATACGCAGTATTTT. This sequence encodes CASSQSGVAGRTDTQYF.

This clonotype appeared a single time. This chain connects TRBV30 to TRBJ2-1; TRBD2 matches 11 bases. With V trimmed by 3 bases and J by 7 bases, 8 bases remained unmatched. CDR1 and CDR2 from the germline V gene are GTSNPN and SVGIG (reference sequence). CDR3 length: 15 residues. CDR3 region: CAWRNLAGGQNEQFF. The CDR3 nucleotides read TGTGCCTGGAGGAATTTAGCGGGGGGGCAGAATGAGCAGTTCTTC.

The V call is TRBV24-1, the J call TRBJ2-3, with D maybe TRBD2 (5 bases). The CDR3 contains 13 residues. V shed 4 bases and J shed 2 bases, with 6 bases lying between them. CDR1 and CDR2 (germline): KGHDR, SFDVKD. CDR3 residues: CATSDDYTDTQYF. The CDR3 DNA reads as TGTGCCACCAGTGACGACTACACAGATACGCAGTATTTT.